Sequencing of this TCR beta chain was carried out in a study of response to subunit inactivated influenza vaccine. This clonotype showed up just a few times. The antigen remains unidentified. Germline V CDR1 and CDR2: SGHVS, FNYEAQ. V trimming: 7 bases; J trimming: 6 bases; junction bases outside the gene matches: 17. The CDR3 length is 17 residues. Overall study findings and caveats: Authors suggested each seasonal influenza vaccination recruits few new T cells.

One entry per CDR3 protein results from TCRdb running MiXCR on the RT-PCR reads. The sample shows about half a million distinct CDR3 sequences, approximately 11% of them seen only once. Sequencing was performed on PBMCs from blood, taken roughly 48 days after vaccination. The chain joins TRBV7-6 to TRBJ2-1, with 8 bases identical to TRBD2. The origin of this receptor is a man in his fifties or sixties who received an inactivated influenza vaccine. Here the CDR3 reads CASTNTAGTRLFNEQFF. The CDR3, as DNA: TGTGCCAGCACCAATACTGCGGGGACTAGACTTTTCAATGAGCAGTTCTTC.